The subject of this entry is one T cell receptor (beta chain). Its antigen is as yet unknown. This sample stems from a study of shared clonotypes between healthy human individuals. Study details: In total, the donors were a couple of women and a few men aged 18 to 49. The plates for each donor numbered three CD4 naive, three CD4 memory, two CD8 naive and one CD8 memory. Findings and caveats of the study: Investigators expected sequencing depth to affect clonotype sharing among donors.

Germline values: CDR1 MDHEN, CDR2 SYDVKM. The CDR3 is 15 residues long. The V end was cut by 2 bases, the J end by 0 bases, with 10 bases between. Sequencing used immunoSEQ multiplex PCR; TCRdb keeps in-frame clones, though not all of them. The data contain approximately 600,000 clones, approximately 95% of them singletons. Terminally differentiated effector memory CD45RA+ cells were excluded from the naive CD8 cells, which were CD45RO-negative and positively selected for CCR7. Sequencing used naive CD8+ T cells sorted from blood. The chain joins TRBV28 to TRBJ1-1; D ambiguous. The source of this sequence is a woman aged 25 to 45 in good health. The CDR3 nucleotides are TGTGCCAGCAGTTTACCTCGACCGTTGAACACTGAAGCTTTCTTT. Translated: CASSLPRPLNTEAFF. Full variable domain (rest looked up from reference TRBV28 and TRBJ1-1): DVKVTQSSRYLVKRTGEKVFLECVQDMDHENMFWYRQDPGLGLRLIYFSYDVKMKEKGDIPEGYSVSREKKERFSLILESASTNQTSMYLCASSLPRPLNTEAFFGQGTRLTVV.